The clone carrying this T cell receptor beta chain is a singleton in its sample. What it binds is not known. The CDR3 loop spans 14 amino acids. Germline loops: CDR1 SQVTM, CDR2 ANQGSEA. V lost 7 bases to trimming and J lost 7 bases, with 20 bases between them. This sample stems from a study of CD8+ T cells in alopecia areata. On the study more broadly: Among treated patients, oral tofacitinib was administered at 5 to 10 mg twice daily.

Study-wide points: Scalp sequencing captures resident alphabeta T cells of normal skin too.

Indicated treatment: oral pan-JAK inhibitor, 5-10 mg twice daily. Following RNA extraction, reverse transcription yielded cDNA that acted as the sequencing template. The repertoire was sequenced with immunoSEQ multiplex PCR; TCRdb's copy has only in-frame clones and lacks some. The sample shows about 140,000 clones, approximately 86% of them seen only once. The specimen was CD8+ T cells sorted from blood, collected at week 4, from a patient treated with tofacitinib. This chain uses TRBV29-1 with TRBJ2-1; D is perhaps TRBD1 (5 bases). The TCR sequence derives from a human donor with alopecia areata. The CDR3 DNA is TGCAGCGCTGGCGCTTCGATAGGGGATAATGAGCAGTTCTTC. Protein product: CSAGASIGDNEQFF.